This T cell receptor beta chain was recovered during a study of PD-1 blockade in classical Hodgkin lymphoma. A remark on this clone: Its antigen is still unknown.

The repertoire was sequenced with immunoSEQ multiplex PCR; TCRdb's copy has only in-frame clones and lacks some. The table lists 6,000 or so clones, around 50% of them singletons. Study outcomes and limitations: What drove the repertoire differences, possibly disease activity or prior therapy, has not been defined. It was among complete responders that baseline diversity resembled that of newly diagnosed patients. Initiation of nivolumab under 1 year after ASCT led to exclusion of patients.

Germline V gene lookup returns CDR1 SNHLY and CDR2 FYNNEI. The ends lost 2 bases at V and 7 bases at J; junction bases unmatched: 7. The CDR3 runs 15 residues. Autologous stem cell transplantation was followed by relapse in every patient, and brentuximab vedotin exposure varied. It was by magnetic negative selection that CD8+ T cells were isolated from thawed PBMCs. Classifying best responses yielded complete response, partial response or progressive disease. The material was CD8+ T cells from blood, obtained at baseline. The source is a human donor with classical Hodgkin lymphoma. J is TRBJ2-1 and V is TRBV2; 8 bases align to TRBD2. CDR3 region: CASSEPAGGANEQFF. The CDR3 DNA reads TGTGCCAGCAGTGAACCCGCGGGAGGAGCAAATGAGCAGTTCTTC.